This T cell receptor (beta chain) came from a study of CD8 T cells in ankylosing spondylitis. Findings and caveats of the study: With a CD8+ phenotype, disease-linked clones were relatively rare in peripheral blood. What appeared characteristic of ankylosing spondylitis blood was a TCR beta motif of about eight highly homologous variants. Clones tied to disease were said to be significantly enriched in matched ankylosing spondylitis synovial fluid. Past studies reported some motif variants in reactive arthritis synovial fluid and blood.

This clonotype has only a few counts. The antigen is undetermined. In germline, CDR1 is SQVTM, CDR2 ANQGSEA. Trimming pared 7 bases from V and 1 base from J, leaving 10 bases between. The CDR3 spans 13 residues. MiXCR was run by TCRdb on the 5' RACE reads, yielding one entry per CDR3 protein. The sample includes more than 250,000 distinct CDR3 sequences, roughly 8% of them seen just once. The origin of this receptor is a male donor with ankylosing spondylitis. The chain employs TRBV29-1 and TRBJ2-2; no definite D call. Sequenced sample: blood, either unsorted or a sorted T cell fraction (not recorded which). The CDR3 coding sequence is TGCAGCGCCGAAAGAGAGAACACCGGGGAGCTGTTTTTT. Translation gives CSAERENTGELFF.